The rows below give T cell receptor beta chains drawn from one sample of a study of T cell changes during pregnancy in multiple sclerosis. Libraries were prepared by immunoSEQ multiplex PCR; TCRdb keeps only in-frame clonotypes and omits some of them. In the table there are approximately 52,000 clones, roughly 92% of which are singletons. The sequencing used CD4+ T cells from peripheral blood mononuclear cells, collected in the third trimester of pregnancy. All receptors come from a female donor with multiple sclerosis, enrolled in a pregnancy study. Each CDR3 is given with its conserved first and last residue. Each record gives: CDR3 DNA, CDR3 protein, V gene, D gene, clone size, J gene. The D gene is left open where the match is weak. Part of the rows lack a size; the others show once, few, many or a class for expanded clones.

TGTGCCAGCAGTGAGAAAACACCTCAAGAGACCCAGTACTTC CASSEKTPQETQYF TRBV6-1 - - TRBJ2-5
TGTGCCAGCAGCTCTCAGGCGGGACAGCCCTTGAACACTGAAGCTTTCTTT CASSSQAGQPLNTEAFF TRBV7-9 TRBD1 few TRBJ1-1
TGTGCCTGGAGCCCGGGGAGCGGGGGGCCCACAGATACGCAGTATTTT CAWSPGSGGPTDTQYF TRBV30 TRBD2 - TRBJ2-3
TGTGCCAGCAGCCCCTTCCAGGGGGCTAACTATGGCTACACCTTC CASSPFQGANYGYTF TRBV7-7 TRBD1 once TRBJ1-2
TGTGCCAGTAGTATTTCGGGAATCAGCAATCAGCCCCAGCATTTT CASSISGISNQPQHF TRBV19 - once TRBJ1-5
TGTGCCAGCAGTACGGGTGCCTTACGCGGCTTCTTT CASSTGALRGFF TRBV28 - - TRBJ1-1
TGTGCCAGCAGTGAAGAGGGACAGGGAGGGACCCAGTACTTC CASSEEGQGGTQYF TRBV2 TRBD1 - TRBJ2-5
TGTGCCAGCTCACCACTTGCAGCTAACTATGGCTACACCTTC CASSPLAANYGYTF TRBV18 - - TRBJ1-2
TGCGCCAGCAGCTTGTTGACTAGCGGGGGGTTCAATGAGCAGTTCTTC CASSLLTSGGFNEQFF TRBV5-1 TRBD2 - TRBJ2-1
TGCGCCAGCAGCCAAGAGGACAGGGTCTCTGGGGCCAACGTCCTGACTTTC CASSQEDRVSGANVLTF TRBV4-1 TRBD1 - TRBJ2-6
TGTGCCAGCAGTCCAGGGACAGGGGAGAACACTGAAGCTTTCTTT CASSPGTGENTEAFF TRBV28 TRBD1 - TRBJ1-1
TGCGCCAGCAGCTCGGGACTAGCCAAAAACATTCAGTACTTC CASSSGLAKNIQYF TRBV5-1 - - TRBJ2-4
TGTGCCACCAGCAGAGATCGACTAGCGAACACCGGGGAGCTGTTTTTT CATSRDRLANTGELFF TRBV15 - - TRBJ2-2
TGTGCCTGGAGTGTAATGTCGGGGACAGGGGGCGGAGGGCAGTACTTC CAWSVMSGTGGGGQYF TRBV30 TRBD1 - TRBJ2-7
TGTGCCAGCAGCCCGGGACAGGGGCGGGGCCAAGAGACCCAGTACTTC CASSPGQGRGQETQYF TRBV5-4 TRBD1 - TRBJ2-5
TGTGCCAGCAGCGTAGCGGGGGGCACTGAAGCTTTCTTT CASSVAGGTEAFF TRBV11-2 - - TRBJ1-1
TGTGCCAGCAGCGAAAGACTAGCGGGAGTTGATGAGCAGTTCTTC CASSERLAGVDEQFF TRBV7-3 TRBD2 - TRBJ2-1
TGTGCCACCTCGACTAGCGGGAGAACAGATACGCAGTATTTT CATSTSGRTDTQYF TRBV5-4 TRBD2 - TRBJ2-3
TGTGCCAGCAGCCCACGTAGCGGGAGGGCCTACAATGAGCAGTTCTTC CASSPRSGRAYNEQFF TRBV7-3 TRBD2 - TRBJ2-1
TGTGCCAGCAGCTTAACAGGGGGTCGCTCCTACAATGAGCAGTTCTTC CASSLTGGRSYNEQFF TRBV7-3 - - TRBJ2-1
TGCGCCAGCAGCCTGGACAGGGAACTTAGCACAGATACGCAGTATTTT CASSLDRELSTDTQYF TRBV5-1 TRBD1 - TRBJ2-3
TGTGCCAGCAGCGGGCCAAATGGGGGGACTGAAGCTTTCTTT CASSGPNGGTEAFF TRBV7-9 - - TRBJ1-1
TGTGCCAGCAGTTTTGGCGACAGGGTAGGCACTGAAGCTTTCTTT CASSFGDRVGTEAFF TRBV28 TRBD1 - TRBJ1-1
TGTGCCAGCAGCTCCAACGGGGGAAGCACTGAAGCTTTCTTT CASSSNGGSTEAFF TRBV11-3 - - TRBJ1-1
TGCAGCGTTCCTGGGACAGGGGGTTACAATGAGCAGTTCTTC CSVPGTGGYNEQFF TRBV29-1 TRBD1 - TRBJ2-1
TGTGCCAGCAGTTATTCAGTGAACACCGGGGAGCTGTTTTTT CASSYSVNTGELFF TRBV27 - - TRBJ2-2
TGTGCCAGCAGTTTAATTGGAGGGGGCGCGAGTGAAGCTTTCTTT CASSLIGGGASEAFF TRBV27 TRBD1 - TRBJ1-1
TGCACCAGCAGCCACCTGAGGGGGACTAGCAAGACCCAGTACTTC CTSSHLRGTSKTQYF TRBV1 - once TRBJ2-5
TGCGCCAGCAGCTTGGGCCAACTAGCGGTCGAAACAGATACGCAGTATTTT CASSLGQLAVETDTQYF TRBV5-1 TRBD2 - TRBJ2-3
TGCGCCAGCAGCGAACTAGCGGCGGGGAATGAGCAGTTCTTC CASSELAAGNEQFF TRBV5-1 TRBD2 - TRBJ2-1
TGTGCCAGCAGTTTAGTAGCGGGAGGGCCTGGCAATGAGCAGTTCTTC CASSLVAGGPGNEQFF TRBV28 TRBD2 - TRBJ2-1
TGTGCCAGCAGCTTAGGGACTAGCGGGAGCAATGAGCAGTTCTTC CASSLGTSGSNEQFF TRBV7-7 TRBD2 - TRBJ2-1
TGTGCCAGCAGCTTCGGGGCGACGGGAGACACTGAAGCTTTCTTT CASSFGATGDTEAFF TRBV11-1 - - TRBJ1-1
TGTGCCAGCTCACCAGGAGGAGAGGGAGCCTTCTATGGCTACACCTTC CASSPGGEGAFYGYTF TRBV18 - - TRBJ1-2
TGTGCCAGCAGCCCTCACTCTGAGGGCAATCAGCCCCAGCATTTT CASSPHSEGNQPQHF TRBV6-5 - once TRBJ1-5
TGTGCCAGCAGTTACCTGGGGCAGGGGGCGGCTGGCTACACCTTC CASSYLGQGAAGYTF TRBV6-5 TRBD1 - TRBJ1-2
TGTGCCAGCAGTTCCGCAGGGGTCCAAGAGACCCAGTACTTC CASSSAGVQETQYF TRBV6-5 - - TRBJ2-5
TGTGCCAGCAGCTTATCAGGGGCCGGTACTGAAGCTTTCTTT CASSLSGAGTEAFF TRBV7-3 - - TRBJ1-1
TGTGCCAGCAGTGGATGGACAGGGGGCACTGAAGCTTTCTTT CASSGWTGGTEAFF TRBV6-1 TRBD1 - TRBJ1-1
TGTGCCATGAACCCGGGACAGATCGGGGAGCTGTTTTTT CAMNPGQIGELFF TRBV2 TRBD1 - TRBJ2-2
TGTGCCAGCAGCGTAGGCCAGGGTAACGCCGGGGAGCTGTTTTTT CASSVGQGNAGELFF TRBV9 - - TRBJ2-2
TGTGCCAGCAGCGGCGGACACCGCTCTGGAAACACCATATATTTT CASSGGHRSGNTIYF TRBV5-6 - - TRBJ1-3
TGTGCCAGCAGCTTAAGTCGGGGAACCTACAATGAGCAGTTCTTC CASSLSRGTYNEQFF TRBV11-2 - - TRBJ2-1
TGTGCCAGCAGATCCGGGACAGGGGATGAAAAACTGTTTTTT CASRSGTGDEKLFF TRBV7-9 TRBD1 once TRBJ1-4
TGTGCCAGTAGTTCGACAGGGGACTCTGGAAACACCATATATTTT CASSSTGDSGNTIYF TRBV19 TRBD1 - TRBJ1-3
TGTGCCAGCAGTCCTACAGGGGGCAATCAGCCCCAGCATTTT CASSPTGGNQPQHF TRBV6-1 TRBD1 - TRBJ1-5
TGTGCCAGCAGCTCCGCGCCCGCAGGGAACTATGGCTACACCTTC CASSSAPAGNYGYTF TRBV5-6 - - TRBJ1-2
TGTGCCAGCAGCTTCCTCCCCCTACCCGTTGAAGCTTTCTTT CASSFLPLPVEAFF TRBV7-8 - - TRBJ1-1
TGTGCCAGCAGTGAGCGCAACTATGGCTACACCTTC CASSERNYGYTF TRBV2 - - TRBJ1-2
TGTGCCAGCAGTCCGAACTCAGGGGGCTCTGAAGCTTTCTTT CASSPNSGGSEAFF TRBV27 TRBD1 - TRBJ1-1
TGTGCCAGTAGTCTGGGACAGGGAAGCGAAAAACTGTTTTTT CASSLGQGSEKLFF TRBV19 TRBD1 - TRBJ1-4
TGTGCCAGCACCCAATCACCGGCGGGTCACACTGAAGCTTTCTTT CASTQSPAGHTEAFF TRBV5-4 - - TRBJ1-1